Described below is a single T cell receptor beta chain sequence and its context. The data were taken from a study of blood T cell repertoires in COVID-19. At the level of the study: From the United States, Italy and Spain came samples of acute and convalescent COVID-19. Nucleic acid was either cDNA or gDNA, and it came from T cells, B-cell-depleted T cells, or PBMCs.

Recruited during active infection, patients (from Seattle) were subsequently followed longitudinally. The trim removed 6 bases at V and 1 base at J, leaving 7 bases unmatched. Germline V gives CDR1 MGHRA, CDR2 YSYEKL. The CDR3 runs to 16 residues. Here immunoSEQ multiplex PCR was the method, and the copy in TCRdb shows in-frame clones only, minus some. The sample includes 110,000 to 150,000 clones, around 79% of them seen just once. The V call is TRBV4-1, the J call TRBJ1-1; 11 bases map to TRBD1. Sequenced sample: peripheral blood. The sequence derives from an older woman with COVID-19, enrolled during active disease. CDR3 region: CASRPGQGARNTEAFF. The CDR3 DNA sequence: TGCGCCAGCAGACCCGGACAGGGGGCCCGGAACACTGAAGCTTTCTTT.